This section outlines one T cell receptor (beta chain) sequence together with its context. The antigen remains undetermined. The junction shows a germline mismatch at one end, possibly a read error. The sample comes from a study of cytomegalovirus exposure and HLA in healthy donors. Regarding the study as a whole: Reports described diagnosis of cytomegalovirus status by the classifier as highly specific and sensitive. Among the most significant clusters, several appeared linked to common viral pathogens in a later analysis. By a later analysis, the bulk of CMV-associated TCR beta chains appeared HLA-restricted.

PCR used 60 Vbeta primers and 13 Jbeta primers. The table came from immunoSEQ multiplex PCR; TCRdb's copy has only in-frame clones and leaves some out. The sample has about 94,000 clones; roughly 8.2% are singletons. Germline V CDR1 and CDR2: SSHAT, FNYEAQ (reference sequence). This CDR3 has 13 residues. V is TRBV7-7 and J is TRBJ2-7, with D possibly being TRBD1 (6 bases). This receptor was identified in a man over 45 in good health and CMV-seronegative. Sequenced sample: PBMCs. The CDR3 nucleotides are TGTGCTAGCAGTCTCAAACAGGGCCACGAGCAGTACTTC. It yields the protein CASSLKQGHEQYF. Supplemented by reference TRBV7-7 and TRBJ2-7, the full variable domain reads GAGVSQSPRYKVTKRGQDVTLRCDPISSHATLYWYQQALGQGPEFLTYFNYEAQPDKSGLPSDRFSAERPEGSISTLTIQRTEQRDSAMYRCASSLKQGHEQYFGPGTRLTVT.